These 10 T cell receptor beta chains were all obtained from the same sample, sequenced in a study of spatial heterogeneity in lung cancer. Study conclusions and caveats: Mutation counts in tumors were tracked by counts of expanded intratumoral alpha and beta TCRs.

In TCRdb, the 5' RACE reads were re-called with MiXCR into one record per CDR3 protein. The top ten clones hold 3.7% of a sample with 15,000 to 20,000 distinct CDR3 sequences, around 6.5% of them seen once. The antigens for these receptors are not known. Sample time point: sample taken at primary tumor resection. The material was lung tumor tissue, obtained at surgery. These receptors all stem from a female donor with early-stage non-small cell lung cancer.

By share, this clonotype counts as medium-sized. The rearrangement links TRBV20-1 to TRBJ2-4; 9 bases match TRBD2. CDR1 and CDR2 (germline): DFQATT, SNEGSKA (reference sequence). CDR3 length: 18 amino acids. Losses at the gene ends were 0 bases for V and 2 bases for J; bases not matched to a gene: 11. The CDR3 nucleotides read TGCAGTGCTAGAGATGGAGGGGCAAGCGGGAGGTCCAAAAACATTCAGTACTTC. Translating gives CSARDGGASGRSKNIQYF.

This clonotype was observed a few times. The chain couples TRBV7-8 to TRBJ2-5; 10 bases map to TRBD2. J lost 5 bases, V lost 0 bases, and 3 bases had no gene match. This CDR3 comprises 15 residues. Per germline, CDR1 SGHVS and CDR2 FQNEAQ. CDR3 amino acids: CASSLAASGSETQYF. In nucleotides, the CDR3 is TGTGCCAGCAGCTTAGCCGCTAGCGGGAGTGAGACCCAGTACTTC.

This clonotype was counted at least ten times. The rearrangement joins TRBV6-1 to TRBJ1-1; D is uncertain. The CDR3 consists of 13 residues. Germline V gene sequence: CDR1 MNHNS, CDR2 SASEGT. Trimming removed 3 bases from V and 1 base from J, with 6 bases in between. CDR3 sequence: CASSESGNTEAFF. CDR3 DNA: TGTGCCAGCAGTGAGTCAGGGAACACTGAAGCTTTCTTT.

This clonotype was observed many times. The V gene is TRBV19, the J gene TRBJ1-4, with D hard to call. The germline V gene encodes CDR1 LNHDA and CDR2 SQIVND (reference sequence). The CDR3 has 13 residues. With 10 bases removed from V and 6 bases from J, the gap between germline ends came to 15 bases. The DNA for the CDR3 is TGTGCCACAGAACACTCCCCGGATGAAAAACTGTTTTTT. This translates into CATEHSPDEKLFF.

This chain joins TRBV3-1 and TRBJ1-4; the D is unclear. Deletions cut 1 base from V and 10 bases from J, with 7 bases between. CDR1 is LGHDT and CDR2 is YNNKEL in the germline V gene (reference sequence). This CDR3 has 12 amino acids. The CDR3 nucleotides read TGTGCCAGCAGCCAAGCAGCGCGAAAACTGTTTTTT. It specifies CASSQAARKLFF. Filled out from reference TRBV3-1 and TRBJ1-4, the complete variable domain reads DTAVSQTPKYLVTQMGNDKSIKCEQNLGHDTMYWYKQDSKKFLKIMFSYNNKELIINETVPNRFSPKSPDKAHLNLHINSLELGDSAVYFCASSQAARKLFFGSGTQLSVL.

This clonotype was observed many times. V is TRBV11-2 and J is TRBJ2-3; D uncertain. Germline V lookup: CDR1 SGHAT, CDR2 FQNNGV. The CDR3 is 13 residues long. The germline V and J ends were trimmed by 8 bases and 3 bases, with 12 bases remaining between them. CDR3: CASEPYSTDTQYF. For the CDR3, the DNA is TGTGCCAGCGAACCGTACAGTACAGATACGCAGTATTTT. Full variable domain (outside the CDR3, taken from reference TRBV11-2 and TRBJ2-3): EAGVAQSPRYKIIEKRQSVAFWCNPISGHATLYWYQQILGQGPKLLIQFQNNGVVDDSQLPKDRFSAERLKGVDSTLKIQPAKLEDSAVYLCASEPYSTDTQYFGPGTRLTVL.

The genes are TRBV19 and TRBJ2-3; D is perhaps TRBD2 (6 bases). Germline-derived CDR1 and CDR2 are LNHDA and SQIVND (reference sequence). This CDR3 is 13 amino acids long. V was pared by 5 bases and J by 6 bases, with 12 bases between. CDR3 bases: TGTGCCAGTAGTCTTGGGACTGGGGATACGCAGTATTTT. Its translation is CASSLGTGDTQYF.

This clonotype was seen ten or more times. The V gene is TRBV6-6, the J gene TRBJ2-2; D is possibly TRBD1 or TRBD2 (6 bases each). This CDR3 is built from 13 residues. Trimming removed 8 bases at V and 9 bases at J, with 16 bases between. Per germline, CDR1 MNHNY and CDR2 SVGAGI (reference sequence). The CDR3 sequence: CASGGGTARELFF. The CDR3 bases are TGTGCCAGCGGGGGCGGGACGGCAAGGGAGCTGTTTTTT.

This clonotype was observed at least ten times. V is TRBV15 and J is TRBJ2-3; D unresolved. CDR1 LNHNV and CDR2 YYDKDF come from the germline V gene (reference sequence). This CDR3 contains 16 residues. Trimming took off 3 bases at V and 6 bases at J, with 19 bases between the two ends. The CDR3 region has the DNA TGTGCCACCAGCAGGGGTTCGGGCGGTCTCGGGGATACGCAGTATTTT. It translates to CATSRGSGGLGDTQYF.

The table lists this clonotype with many counts. The rearrangement uses TRBV5-4 and TRBJ1-5; maybe TRBD1 (6 bases). Germline V CDR1 and CDR2: SGHNT, YYREEE (reference sequence). The V and J ends lost 4 bases and 7 bases respectively, with 15 bases between them. The CDR3 runs 14 residues. The CDR3 region is CASSLWGAGQPQHF. In DNA form, the CDR3 reads TGTGCCAGCAGCCTATGGGGGGCGGGCCAGCCCCAGCATTTT.